The text below deals with one TCR beta chain. No antigen is known for it. Germline CDR1 SEHNR, CDR2 FQNEAQ (reference sequence). The ends lost 3 bases at V and 4 bases at J; junction bases unmatched: 7. This CDR3 region has 15 residues. Here immunoSEQ multiplex PCR was the method, and the copy in TCRdb shows in-frame clones only, minus some. The sample records hundreds of thousands of clones, 80% to 85% being singletons. This specimen comes from a study of Tregs in tolerant kidney transplant recipients. General study points: Few patients were studied, so findings need validation in larger groups.

CD4+CD25+CD127- Tregs, CD4+CD25- non-Tregs, CD4 and CD8 cells were sorted. This clonotype originated in a human donor in good health. This rearrangement joins TRBV7-9 to TRBJ1-1; 8 bases agree with TRBD1. Input material: CD4+ T cells from blood. Here the CDR3 DNA reads TGTGCCAGCAGCTTCTGGGACAGGCTAGGCACTGAAGCTTTCTTT. It translates to CASSFWDRLGTEAFF.